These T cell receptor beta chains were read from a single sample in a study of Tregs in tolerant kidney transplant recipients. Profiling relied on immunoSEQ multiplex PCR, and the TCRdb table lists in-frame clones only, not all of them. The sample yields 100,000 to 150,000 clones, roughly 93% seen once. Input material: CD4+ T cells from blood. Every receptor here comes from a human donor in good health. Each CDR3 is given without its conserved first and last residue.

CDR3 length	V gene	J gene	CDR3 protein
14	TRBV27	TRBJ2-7	ASSPLWREASYEQY
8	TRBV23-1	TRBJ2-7	ASRILGTA
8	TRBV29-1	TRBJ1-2	SVGNYGYT
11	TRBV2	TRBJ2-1	ASRYRGNNEQF
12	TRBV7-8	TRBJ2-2	ASSTTRNTGELF
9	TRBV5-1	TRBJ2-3	ASSLVDTQY
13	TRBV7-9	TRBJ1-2	ASSGRTGYNYGYT
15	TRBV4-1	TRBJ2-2	ASSPSGRAEVTGELF
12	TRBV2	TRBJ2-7	ASREAAQIYEQY
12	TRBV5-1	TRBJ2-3	ASSLEGVADTQY
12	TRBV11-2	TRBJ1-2	ASTPRRGDYGYT
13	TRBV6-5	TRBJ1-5	ASSYSADSNQPQH
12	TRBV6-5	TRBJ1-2	ASSSPGDLYGYT
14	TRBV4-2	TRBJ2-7	ASSQVSGLSSYEQY
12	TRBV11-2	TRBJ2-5	ASRGQIFHETQY
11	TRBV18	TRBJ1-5	ASSPQGSQPQH
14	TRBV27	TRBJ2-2	ASRTRGMVGTGELF
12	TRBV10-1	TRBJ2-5	ASSGQGNQETQY
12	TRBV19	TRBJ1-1	ASSHGQTNTEAF
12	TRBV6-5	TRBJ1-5	ASSYGPANQPQH
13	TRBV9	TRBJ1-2	ASSVGVGANYGYT
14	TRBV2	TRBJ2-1	ASRRQAPSSYNEQF
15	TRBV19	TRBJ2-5	ASSPDLRQGKGETQY
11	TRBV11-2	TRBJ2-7	ASSFSGGYEQY
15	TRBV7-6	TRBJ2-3	ASSLRFGGRGTDTQY
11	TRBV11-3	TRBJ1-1	ASSQRAGKRAF
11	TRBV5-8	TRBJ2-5	ARGTGHQETQY
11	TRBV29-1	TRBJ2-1	SVGVDSYNEQF
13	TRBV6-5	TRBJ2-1	ASSYSRSSYNEQF
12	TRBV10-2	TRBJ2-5	AITPTGTMKTQY
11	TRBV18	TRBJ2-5	ASSAGLRETQY
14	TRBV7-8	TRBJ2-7	ASSSHNRQGRYEQY
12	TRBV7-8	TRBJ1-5	ASSLGRRNQPQH
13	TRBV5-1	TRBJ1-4	ASSDGRGTNEKLF
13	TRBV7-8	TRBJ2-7	ASSWRLAGYYEQY
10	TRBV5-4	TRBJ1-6	ASSSRGSPLH